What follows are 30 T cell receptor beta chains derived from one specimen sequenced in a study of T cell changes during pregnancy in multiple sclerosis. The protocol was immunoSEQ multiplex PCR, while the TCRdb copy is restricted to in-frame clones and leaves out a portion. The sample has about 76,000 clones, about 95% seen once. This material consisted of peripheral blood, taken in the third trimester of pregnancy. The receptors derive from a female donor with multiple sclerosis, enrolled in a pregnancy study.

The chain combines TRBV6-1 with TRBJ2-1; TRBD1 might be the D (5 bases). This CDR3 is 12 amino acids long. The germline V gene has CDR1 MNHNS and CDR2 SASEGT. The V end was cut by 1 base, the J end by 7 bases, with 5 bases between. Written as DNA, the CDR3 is TGTGCCAGCAGTGAAGGGACAAATGAGCAGTTCTTC. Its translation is CASSEGTNEQFF.

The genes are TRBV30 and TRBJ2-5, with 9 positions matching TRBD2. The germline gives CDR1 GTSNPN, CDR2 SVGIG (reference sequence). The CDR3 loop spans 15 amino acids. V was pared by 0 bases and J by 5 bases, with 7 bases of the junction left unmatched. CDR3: CAWSVKRGDHETQYF. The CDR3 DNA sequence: TGTGCCTGGAGTGTCAAGCGGGGGGATCACGAGACCCAGTACTTC.

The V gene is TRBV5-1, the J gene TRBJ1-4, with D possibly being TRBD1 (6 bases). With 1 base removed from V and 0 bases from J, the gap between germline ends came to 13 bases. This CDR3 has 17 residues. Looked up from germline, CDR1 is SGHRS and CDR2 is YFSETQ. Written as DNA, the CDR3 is TGCGCCAGCAGCTTGAATGCAGGGGTTGCAACTAATGAAAAACTGTTTTTT. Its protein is CASSLNAGVATNEKLFF.

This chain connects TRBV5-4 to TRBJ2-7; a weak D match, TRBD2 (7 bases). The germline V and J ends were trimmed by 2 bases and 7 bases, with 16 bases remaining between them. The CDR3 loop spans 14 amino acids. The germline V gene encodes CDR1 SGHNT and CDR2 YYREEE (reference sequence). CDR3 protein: CASSLPGGPYEQYF. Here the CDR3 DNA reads TGTGCCAGCAGCTTACCCGGGGGGCCATATGAGCAGTACTTC.

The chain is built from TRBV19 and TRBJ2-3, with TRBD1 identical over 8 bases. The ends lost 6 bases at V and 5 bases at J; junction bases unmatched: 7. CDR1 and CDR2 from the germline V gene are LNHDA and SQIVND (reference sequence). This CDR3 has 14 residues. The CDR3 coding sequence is TGTGCCAGTAGGGTGCAGGGGGCAGGAGATACGCAGTATTTT. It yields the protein CASRVQGAGDTQYF.

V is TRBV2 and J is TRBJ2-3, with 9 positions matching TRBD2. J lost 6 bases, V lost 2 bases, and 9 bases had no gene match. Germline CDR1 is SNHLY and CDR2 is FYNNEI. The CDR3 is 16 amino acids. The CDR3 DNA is TGTGCCAGCAGTGAACTTGGAGCGGGGGGCGAGGATACGCAGTATTTT. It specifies CASSELGAGGEDTQYF.

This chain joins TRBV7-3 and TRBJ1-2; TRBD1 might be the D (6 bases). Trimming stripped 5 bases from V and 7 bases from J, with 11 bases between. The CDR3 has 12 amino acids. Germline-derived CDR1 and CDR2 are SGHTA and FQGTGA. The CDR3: CASSDLDSGYTF. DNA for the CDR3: TGTGCCAGCAGCGACCTGGACAGTGGCTACACCTTC.

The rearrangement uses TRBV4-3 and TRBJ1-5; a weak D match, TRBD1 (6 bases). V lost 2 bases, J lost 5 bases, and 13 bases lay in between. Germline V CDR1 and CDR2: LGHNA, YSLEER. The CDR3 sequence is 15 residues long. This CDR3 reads CASSQLWGGDQPQHF. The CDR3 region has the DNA TGCGCCAGCAGCCAACTCTGGGGGGGCGATCAGCCCCAGCATTTT.

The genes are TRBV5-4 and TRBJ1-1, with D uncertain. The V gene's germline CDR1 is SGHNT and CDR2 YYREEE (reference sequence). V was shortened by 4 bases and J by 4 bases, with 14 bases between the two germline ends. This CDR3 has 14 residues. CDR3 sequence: CASSLIGRGTEAFF. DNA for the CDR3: TGTGCCAGCAGCCTAATCGGACGGGGCACTGAAGCTTTCTTT.

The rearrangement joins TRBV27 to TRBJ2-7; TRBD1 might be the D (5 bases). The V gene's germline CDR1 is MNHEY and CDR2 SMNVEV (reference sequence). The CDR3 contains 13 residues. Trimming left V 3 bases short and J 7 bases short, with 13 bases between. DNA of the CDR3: TGTGCCAGCAGTTTCAGGGAACTACGAGAGCAGTACTTC. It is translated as CASSFRELREQYF.

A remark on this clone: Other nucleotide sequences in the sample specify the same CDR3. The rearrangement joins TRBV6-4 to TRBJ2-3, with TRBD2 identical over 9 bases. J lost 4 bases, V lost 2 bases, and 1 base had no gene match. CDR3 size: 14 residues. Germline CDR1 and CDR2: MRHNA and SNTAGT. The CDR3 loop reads CASSDGGGADTQYF. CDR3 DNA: TGTGCCAGCAGTGACGGCGGGGGGGCAGATACGCAGTATTTT.

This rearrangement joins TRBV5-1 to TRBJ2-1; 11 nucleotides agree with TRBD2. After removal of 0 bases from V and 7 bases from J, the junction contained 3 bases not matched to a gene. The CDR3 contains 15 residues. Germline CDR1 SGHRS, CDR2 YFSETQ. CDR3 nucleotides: TGCGCCAGCAGCTTGGAGGCTAGCGGGGGGAATGAGCAGTTCTTC. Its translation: CASSLEASGGNEQFF. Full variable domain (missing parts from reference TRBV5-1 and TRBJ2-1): KAGVTQTPRYLIKTRGQQVTLSCSPISGHRSVSWYQQTPGQGLQFLFEYFSETQRNKGNFPGRFSGRQFSNSRSEMNVSTLELGDSALYLCASSLEASGGNEQFFGPGTRLTVL.

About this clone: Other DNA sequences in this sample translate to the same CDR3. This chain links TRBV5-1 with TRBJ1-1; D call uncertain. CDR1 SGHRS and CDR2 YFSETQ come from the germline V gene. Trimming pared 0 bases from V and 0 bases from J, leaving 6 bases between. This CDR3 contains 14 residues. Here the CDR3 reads CASSLVAVNTEAFF. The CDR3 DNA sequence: TGCGCCAGCAGCTTGGTGGCGGTGAACACTGAAGCTTTCTTT.

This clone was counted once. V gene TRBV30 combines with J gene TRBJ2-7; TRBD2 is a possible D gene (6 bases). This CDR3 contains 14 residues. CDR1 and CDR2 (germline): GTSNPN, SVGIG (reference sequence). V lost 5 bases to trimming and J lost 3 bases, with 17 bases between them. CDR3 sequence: CAWALELGGYEQYF. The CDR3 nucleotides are TGTGCCTGGGCCCTCGAACTGGGGGGCTACGAGCAGTACTTC.

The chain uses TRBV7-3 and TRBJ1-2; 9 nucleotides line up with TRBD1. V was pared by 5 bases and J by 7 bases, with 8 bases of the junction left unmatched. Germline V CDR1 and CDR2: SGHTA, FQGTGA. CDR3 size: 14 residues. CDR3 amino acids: CASSVLQGAGGYTF. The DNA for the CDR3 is TGTGCCAGCAGCGTTCTACAGGGGGCAGGTGGCTACACCTTC.

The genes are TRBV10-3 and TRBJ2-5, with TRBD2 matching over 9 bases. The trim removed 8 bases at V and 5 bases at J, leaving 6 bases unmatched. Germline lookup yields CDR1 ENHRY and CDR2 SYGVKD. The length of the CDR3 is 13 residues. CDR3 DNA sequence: TGTGCCATCGGGCTAGCGGGGATCGAGACCCAGTACTTC. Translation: CAIGLAGIETQYF.

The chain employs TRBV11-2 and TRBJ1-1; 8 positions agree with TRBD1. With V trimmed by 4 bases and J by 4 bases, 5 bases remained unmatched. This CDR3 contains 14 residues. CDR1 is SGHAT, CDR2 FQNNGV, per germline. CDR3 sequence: CASSWTGKVTEAFF. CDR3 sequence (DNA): TGTGCCAGCAGCTGGACAGGGAAGGTCACTGAAGCTTTCTTT.

The CDR3 coding sequence is TGTGCCAGCAGCCCTACCCCGACAGGGGGCGCGGGTGGCTACACCTTC. Its protein is CASSPTPTGGAGGYTF. The rearrangement uses TRBV7-2 and TRBJ1-2; 10 bases are shared with TRBD1. Per the germline V gene, CDR1 is SGHTA and CDR2 is FQGNSA. The CDR3 has 16 residues. Losses at the gene ends were 5 bases for V and 7 bases for J; bases not matched to a gene: 13.

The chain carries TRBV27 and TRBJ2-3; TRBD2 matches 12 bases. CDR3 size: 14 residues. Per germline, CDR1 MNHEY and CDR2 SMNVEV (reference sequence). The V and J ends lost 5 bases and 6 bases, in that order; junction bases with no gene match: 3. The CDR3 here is CASSPLAGGDTQYF. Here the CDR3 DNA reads TGTGCCAGCAGTCCCCTAGCGGGAGGGGATACGCAGTATTTT.

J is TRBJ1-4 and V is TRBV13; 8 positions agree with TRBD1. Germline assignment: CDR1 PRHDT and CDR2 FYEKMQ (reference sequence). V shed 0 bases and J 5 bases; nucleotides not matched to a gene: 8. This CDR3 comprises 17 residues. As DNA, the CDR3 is TGTGCCAGCAGCTTAGGAGTCGGGACAGGAACCAATGAAAAACTGTTTTTT. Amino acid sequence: CASSLGVGTGTNEKLFF.

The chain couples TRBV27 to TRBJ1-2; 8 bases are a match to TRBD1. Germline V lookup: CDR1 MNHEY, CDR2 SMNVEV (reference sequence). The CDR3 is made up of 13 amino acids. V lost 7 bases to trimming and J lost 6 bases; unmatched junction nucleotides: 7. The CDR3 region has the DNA TGTGCCAGCACGACCAGGGGGCTAAATGGCTACACCTTC. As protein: CASTTRGLNGYTF.

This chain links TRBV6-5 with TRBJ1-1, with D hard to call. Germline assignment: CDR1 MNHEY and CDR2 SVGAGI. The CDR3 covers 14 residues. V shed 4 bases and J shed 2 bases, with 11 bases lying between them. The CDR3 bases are TGTGCCAGCAGTTCTAACTTAGAAAACACTGAAGCTTTCTTT. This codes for CASSSNLENTEAFF.

The DNA for the CDR3 is TGTGCCAGCAGCTTCCGACTAGCGGGGGCAGATACGCAGTATTTT. It specifies CASSFRLAGADTQYF. This chain joins TRBV9 and TRBJ2-3; 12 bases are shared with TRBD2. The CDR3 is 15 amino acids. V dropped 4 bases and J dropped 4; count of bases not matched to a gene: 4. Germline loops: CDR1 SGDLS, CDR2 YYNGEE.

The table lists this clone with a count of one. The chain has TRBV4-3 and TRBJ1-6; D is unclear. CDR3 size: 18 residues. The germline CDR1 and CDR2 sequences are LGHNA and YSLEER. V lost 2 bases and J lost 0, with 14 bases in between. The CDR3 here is CASSQTAAARSYNSPLHF. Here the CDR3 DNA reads TGCGCCAGCAGCCAAACAGCGGCCGCCCGCTCCTATAATTCACCCCTCCACTTT.

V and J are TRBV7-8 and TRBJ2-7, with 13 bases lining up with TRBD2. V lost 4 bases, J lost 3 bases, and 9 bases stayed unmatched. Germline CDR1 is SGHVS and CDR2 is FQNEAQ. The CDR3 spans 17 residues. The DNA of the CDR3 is TGTGCCAGCAGCTCGGGACTAGCGGGGCCCAGGCGCTACGAGCAGTACTTC. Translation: CASSSGLAGPRRYEQYF. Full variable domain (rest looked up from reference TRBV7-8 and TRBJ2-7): GAGVSQSPRYKVAKRGQDVALRCDPISGHVSLFWYQQALGQGPEFLTYFQNEAQLDKSGLPSDRFFAERPEGSVSTLKIQRTQQEDSAVYLCASSSGLAGPRRYEQYFGPGTRLTVT.

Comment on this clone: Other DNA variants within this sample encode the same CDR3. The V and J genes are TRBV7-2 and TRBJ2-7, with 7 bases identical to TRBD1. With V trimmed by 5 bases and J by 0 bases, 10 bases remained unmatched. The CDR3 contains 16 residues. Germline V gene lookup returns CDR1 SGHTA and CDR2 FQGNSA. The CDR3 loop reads CASSPRTGRSSYEQYF. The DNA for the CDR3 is TGTGCCAGCAGCCCCCGGACAGGTAGGAGCTCCTACGAGCAGTACTTC.

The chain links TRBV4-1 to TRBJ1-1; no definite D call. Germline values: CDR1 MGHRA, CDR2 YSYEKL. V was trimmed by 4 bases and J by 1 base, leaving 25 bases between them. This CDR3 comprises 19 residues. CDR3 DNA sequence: TGCGCCAGCAGCCGAGACCCAAAGGCGGGCTGGGGATCGAACACTGAAGCTTTCTTT. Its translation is CASSRDPKAGWGSNTEAFF.

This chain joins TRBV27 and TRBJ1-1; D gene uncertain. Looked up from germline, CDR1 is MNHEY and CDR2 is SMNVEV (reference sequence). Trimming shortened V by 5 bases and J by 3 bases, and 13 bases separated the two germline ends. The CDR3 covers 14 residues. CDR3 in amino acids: CASSLTALYTEAFF. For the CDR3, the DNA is TGTGCCAGCAGTCTTACAGCTTTATACACTGAAGCTTTCTTT.

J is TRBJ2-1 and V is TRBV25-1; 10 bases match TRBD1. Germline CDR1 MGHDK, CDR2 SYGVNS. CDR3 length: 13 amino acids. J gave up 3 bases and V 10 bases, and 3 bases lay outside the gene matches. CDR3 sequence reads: CAIGTGDYNEQFF. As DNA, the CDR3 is TGTGCCATAGGGACAGGGGACTACAATGAGCAGTTCTTC.

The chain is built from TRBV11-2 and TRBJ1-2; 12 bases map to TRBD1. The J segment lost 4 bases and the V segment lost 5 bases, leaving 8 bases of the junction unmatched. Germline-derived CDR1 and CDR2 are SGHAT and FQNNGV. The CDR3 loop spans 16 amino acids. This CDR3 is CASSQGTGGEGYGYTF. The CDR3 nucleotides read TGTGCCAGCAGCCAGGGGACAGGGGGCGAGGGCTATGGCTACACCTTC.